The 21 T cell receptor beta chains given below trace back to one sample, sequenced in a study of cytomegalovirus exposure and HLA in healthy donors. Both 60 Vbeta primers and 13 Jbeta primers went into the PCR. Assay used: immunoSEQ multiplex PCR; TCRdb lists only in-frame clones, some missing. Recorded for this sample: about 120,000 clones. The source material was PBMCs. Receptors originate from a man aged 18 to 30 in good health and CMV-seronegative.

The chain combines TRBV5-1 with TRBJ2-5; 9 nucleotides line up with TRBD1. The J call is in doubt because the DNA end fits TRBJ2-7 better. Germline assignment: CDR1 SGHRS and CDR2 YFSETQ. The CDR3 extends over 15 amino acids. The CDR3, as DNA: TGCGCCAGCAGCTTGACTCCGGGACAGGGCTACGAGCAGTACTTC. Amino acids: CASSLTPGQGYEQYF.

The chain uses TRBV29-1 and TRBJ1-2, with D unclear. Germline V gives CDR1 SQVTM, CDR2 ANQGSEA. There are 12 residues in the CDR3. Deletions cut 3 bases from V and 5 bases from J, with 10 bases between. The CDR3 region has the DNA TGCAGCGTTGATCCCCGGGTTTATGGCTACACCTTC. Protein: CSVDPRVYGYTF. Filled out from reference TRBV29-1 and TRBJ1-2, the complete variable domain reads SAVISQKPSRDICQRGTSLTIQCQVDSQVTMMFWYRQQPGQSLTLIATANQGSEATYESGFVIDKFPISRPNLTFSTLTVSNMSPEDSSIYLCSVDPRVYGYTFGSGTRLTVV.

This sequence joins TRBV28 and TRBJ1-1; 7 nucleotides align to TRBD1. This CDR3 has 14 amino acids. Germline V gives CDR1 MDHEN, CDR2 SYDVKM. V lost 3 bases and J lost 4; bases outside the gene matches: 5. The CDR3 reads CASSFSRGITEAFF. The CDR3 bases are TGTGCCAGCAGTTTCTCCAGGGGGATCACTGAAGCTTTCTTT.

V gene TRBV6-5 combines with J gene TRBJ1-2; maybe TRBD1 (6 bases). The V end lost 8 bases, the J end lost 3 bases, and 16 bases lay between the germline ends. The germline gives CDR1 MNHEY, CDR2 SVGAGI. CDR3 length equals 14 residues. CDR3 sequence (DNA): TGTGCCAGCGGTCTTACAGGGTCAGACTATGGCTACACCTTC. It translates to CASGLTGSDYGYTF.

V and J are TRBV11-2 and TRBJ2-7; D is uncertain. CDR3 length: 14 amino acids. CDR1 and CDR2 from the germline V gene are SGHAT and FQNNGV. V dropped 0 bases and J dropped 3 bases, with 9 bases sitting between them. The CDR3 nucleotides read TGTGCCAGCAGCTTAGAAGTAAACGGCTACGAGCAGTACTTC. Its translation is CASSLEVNGYEQYF. Drawing the rest from reference TRBV11-2 and TRBJ2-7, the complete variable domain is EAGVAQSPRYKIIEKRQSVAFWCNPISGHATLYWYQQILGQGPKLLIQFQNNGVVDDSQLPKDRFSAERLKGVDSTLKIQPAKLEDSAVYLCASSLEVNGYEQYFGPGTRLTVT.

The gene calls are TRBV19 and TRBJ1-5; D might be TRBD1 (6 bases). V gave up 6 bases and J gave up 1 base, with 10 bases separating them. The CDR3 covers 14 residues. The germline V gene encodes CDR1 LNHDA and CDR2 SQIVND (reference sequence). The CDR3 region is CASSGDRSNQPQHF. As DNA, the CDR3 is TGTGCCAGTAGCGGAGACAGGAGCAATCAGCCCCAGCATTTT. Combining the CDR3 with reference TRBV19 and TRBJ1-5 gives the whole variable domain DGGITQSPKYLFRKEGQNVTLSCEQNLNHDAMYWYRQDPGQGLRLIYYSQIVNDFQKGDIAEGYSVSREKKESFPLTVTSAQKNPTAFYLCASSGDRSNQPQHFGDGTRLSIL.

The chain joins TRBV5-6 to TRBJ1-1; D perhaps matches TRBD1 (5 bases). The length of the CDR3 is 15 residues. V dropped 0 bases and J dropped 4 bases, with 13 bases sitting between them. Germline V CDR1 and CDR2: SGHDT, YYEEEE. The CDR3 coding sequence is TGTGCCAGCAGCTTGGGCCAGGGCGTTTCCACTGAAGCTTTCTTT. This encodes CASSLGQGVSTEAFF.

The chain employs TRBV6-6 and TRBJ1-1, with D uncertain. Germline values: CDR1 MNHNY, CDR2 SVGAGI (reference sequence). The CDR3 has 14 amino acids. V was pared by 6 bases and J by 6 bases, with 17 bases between. In nucleotides, the CDR3 is TGTGCCAGCAGCTCCCCACCTGCCGGGTCTGAAGCTTTCTTT. It specifies CASSSPPAGSEAFF.

J is TRBJ2-4 and V is TRBV2; D unresolved. The CDR3 has 13 amino acids. Germline V gene sequence: CDR1 SNHLY, CDR2 FYNNEI. Trimming pared 10 bases from V and 3 bases from J, leaving 13 bases between. CDR3 bases: TGTGCCATATCAGTGGTTGGCAAAAACATTCAGTACTTC. This encodes CAISVVGKNIQYF.

This chain joins TRBV7-9 and TRBJ2-3; D remains ambiguous. The CDR3 is made up of 12 amino acids. CDR1 and CDR2 (germline): SEHNR, FQNEAQ (reference sequence). Trimming stripped 5 bases from V and 2 bases from J, with 5 bases between. CDR3 residues: CASSILTDTQYF. The CDR3 coding sequence is TGTGCCAGCAGCATTCTCACAGATACGCAGTATTTT. Drawing the rest from reference TRBV7-9 and TRBJ2-3, the complete variable domain is DTGVSQNPRHKITKRGQNVTFRCDPISEHNRLYWYRQTLGQGPEFLTYFQNEAQLEKSRLLSDRFSAERPKGSFSTLEIQRTEQGDSAMYLCASSILTDTQYFGPGTRLTVL.

The chain uses TRBV28 and TRBJ2-7; unclear D gene. The CDR3 contains 12 residues. The ends were cut back, 6 bases at V and 3 bases at J, with 9 bases in the middle. Germline values: CDR1 MDHEN, CDR2 SYDVKM. As DNA, the CDR3 is TGTGCCAGCAGGCTAACTAACTACGAGCAGTACTTC. It encodes CASRLTNYEQYF.

V usage is TRBV27 and J usage is TRBJ2-3; D not certain. V dropped 2 bases and J dropped 3 bases, with 6 bases sitting between them. The CDR3 contains 13 residues. Per the germline V gene, CDR1 is MNHEY and CDR2 is SMNVEV (reference sequence). The CDR3 nucleotides read TGTGCCAGCAGTTTAGGGCGTACAGATACGCAGTATTTT. It specifies CASSLGRTDTQYF.

The chain is built from TRBV6-5 and TRBJ2-7; possibly TRBD1 for D (6 bases). Germline CDR1 reads MNHEY; CDR2 reads SVGAGI. Trimming took off 3 bases at V and 3 bases at J, with 15 bases between the two ends. This CDR3 has 15 residues. This CDR3 is CASSYGTQNLYEQYF. In DNA form, the CDR3 reads TGTGCCAGCAGTTATGGGACACAGAACCTCTACGAGCAGTACTTC.

The chain has TRBV15 and TRBJ2-7, with D perhaps matching TRBD1 (6 bases). The germline V and J ends were trimmed by 0 bases and 0 bases, with 9 bases remaining between them. The germline gives CDR1 LNHNV, CDR2 YYDKDF (reference sequence). The CDR3 runs to 15 residues. CDR3 region: CATSREAGASYEQYF. CDR3 DNA: TGTGCCACCAGCAGAGAGGCAGGGGCCTCCTACGAGCAGTACTTC.

The gene calls are TRBV19 and TRBJ2-7, with 7 bases that match TRBD2. Germline-derived CDR1 and CDR2 are LNHDA and SQIVND (reference sequence). J lost 0 bases, V lost 4 bases, and 9 bases had no gene match. The CDR3 is 16 residues long. This CDR3 is CASSTPREGNSYEQYF. DNA of the CDR3: TGTGCCAGTAGTACACCTAGGGAGGGAAACTCCTACGAGCAGTACTTC.

CDR3 in amino acids: CASSQGDRGPYEQYF. The CDR3 nucleotides are TGTGCCAGCAGTCAGGGGGACAGGGGGCCCTACGAGCAGTACTTC. The V gene is TRBV6-1, the J gene TRBJ2-7; TRBD1 matches 12 bases. After removal of 5 bases from V and 2 bases from J, the junction contained 4 bases not matched to a gene. Germline CDR1 is MNHNS and CDR2 is SASEGT. This CDR3 spans 15 amino acids.

A remark on this clone: Other DNA sequences in this sample translate to the same CDR3. CDR3 sequence: CASSVAATGDYEQYF. The CDR3 coding sequence is TGTGCCAGCAGCGTAGCTGCGACAGGGGACTACGAGCAGTACTTC. The chain couples TRBV9 to TRBJ2-7, with 8 bases identical to TRBD1. The germline gives CDR1 SGDLS, CDR2 YYNGEE. The CDR3 spans 15 residues. The ends lost 0 bases at V and 3 bases at J; junction bases unmatched: 5. Full variable domain (rest looked up from reference TRBV9 and TRBJ2-7): DSGVTQTPKHLITATGQRVTLRCSPRSGDLSVYWYQQSLDQGLQFLIQYYNGEERAKGNILERFSAQQFPDLHSELNLSSLELGDSALYFCASSVAATGDYEQYFGPGTRLTVT.

The rearrangement uses TRBV7-3 and TRBJ1-5; D is perhaps TRBD1 (5 bases). The CDR3 is made up of 14 amino acids. V gave up 5 bases and J gave up 5 bases, with 13 bases separating them. Per germline, CDR1 SGHTA and CDR2 FQGTGA. The CDR3 DNA follows: TGTGCCAGCAGCGCAGGGCCGGGTTATCAGCCCCAGCATTTT. Amino acid sequence: CASSAGPGYQPQHF.

The chain has TRBV28 and TRBJ2-7; a possible D gene is TRBD2 (6 bases). Germline V CDR1 and CDR2: MDHEN, SYDVKM. The CDR3 totals 14 residues. V gave up 8 bases and J gave up 0 bases, with 14 bases separating them. The CDR3 coding sequence is TGTGCCAGCCTAGGGAGGACGAGCTCCTACGAGCAGTACTTC. It translates to CASLGRTSSYEQYF.

The CDR3 loop reads CASSDKSSGHNEQFF. CDR3 DNA sequence: TGTGCCAGCAGTGATAAATCTAGCGGACACAATGAGCAGTTCTTC. The rearrangement uses TRBV6-1 and TRBJ2-1; 7 bases align to TRBD2. Germline loops: CDR1 MNHNS, CDR2 SASEGT. The ends lost 3 bases at V and 5 bases at J; junction bases unmatched: 7. This CDR3 comprises 15 residues.

This sequence joins TRBV18 and TRBJ2-2; 7 bases are a match to TRBD1. CDR1 is KGHSH and CDR2 is LQKENI in the germline V gene. This CDR3 contains 15 residues. J was trimmed by 6 bases and V by 4 bases; bases with no gene match: 8. The CDR3 region is CASSLRQGDAGELFF. CDR3 DNA: TGTGCCAGCTCACTCCGACAGGGTGACGCCGGGGAGCTGTTTTTT.